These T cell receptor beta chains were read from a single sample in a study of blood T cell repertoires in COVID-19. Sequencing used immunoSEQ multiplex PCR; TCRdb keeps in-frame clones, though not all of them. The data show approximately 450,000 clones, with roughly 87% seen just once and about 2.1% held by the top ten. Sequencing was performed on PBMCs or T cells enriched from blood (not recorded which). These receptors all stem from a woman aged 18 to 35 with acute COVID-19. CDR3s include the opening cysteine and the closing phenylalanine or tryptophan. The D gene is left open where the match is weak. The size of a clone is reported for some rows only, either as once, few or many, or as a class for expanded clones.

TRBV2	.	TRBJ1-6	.	TGTGCCAGCGGAATGGGTCCTAGCTCCTATAATTCACCCCTCCACTTT	CASGMGPSSYNSPLHF
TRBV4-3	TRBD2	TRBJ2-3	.	TGCGCCAGCAGCCAAAGAACTAGCGGGAGCGGGACAGATACGCAGTATTTT	CASSQRTSGSGTDTQYF
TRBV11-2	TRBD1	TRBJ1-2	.	TGTGCCAGCAGCACCCACCGGGACAGGGCCCTTGGCTACACCTTC	CASSTHRDRALGYTF
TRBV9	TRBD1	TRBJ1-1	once	TGTGCCAGCAGCGTAGCTGAATGGGACAGGGTCACTGAAGCTTTCTTT	CASSVAEWDRVTEAFF
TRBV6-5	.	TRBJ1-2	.	TGTGCCAGCAGTTCGGGCCGCGAGGGAAATGGCTACACCTTC	CASSSGREGNGYTF
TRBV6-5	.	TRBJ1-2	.	TGTGCCAGCGACAGGCCCCCCGTGGGCTATGGCTACACCTTC	CASDRPPVGYGYTF
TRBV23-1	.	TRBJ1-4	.	TGCGCCAGCAGTCAGTGGGGGGAAAACTACCCAACCTTAACAACTAATGAAAAACTGTTTTTT	CASSQWGENYPTLTTNEKLFF
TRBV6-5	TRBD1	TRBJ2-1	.	TGTGCCAGCAGTAGGGACAGGGAAGACAATGAGCAGTTCTTC	CASSRDREDNEQFF
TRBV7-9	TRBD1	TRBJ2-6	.	TGTGCCAGCAGCCCTATAGGACAGGATCCATCTGGGGCCAACGTCCTGACTTTC	CASSPIGQDPSGANVLTF
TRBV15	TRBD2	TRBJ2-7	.	TGTGCCACCAGCATTCTAGCGGGGGCTTCCTACGAGCAGTACTTC	CATSILAGASYEQYF
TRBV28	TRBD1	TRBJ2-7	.	TGTGCCAGCAGTTTGAGACAGGGTTCCTACGAGCAGTACTTC	CASSLRQGSYEQYF
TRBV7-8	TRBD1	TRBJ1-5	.	TGTGCCAGCAGCCCGGCAACAGGGGACAATCAGCCCCAGCATTTT	CASSPATGDNQPQHF
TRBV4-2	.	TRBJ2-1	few	TGTGCCAGCAGCCAAACCACCGGGAGCGGGCACAATGAGCAGTTCTTC	CASSQTTGSGHNEQFF
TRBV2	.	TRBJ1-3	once	TGTGCCAGCTCGGCAGGGTTCTCTGGAAACACCATATATTTT	CASSAGFSGNTIYF
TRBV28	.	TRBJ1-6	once	TGTGCCAGCAGAGAGGACACCTATAATTCACCCCTCCACTTT	CASREDTYNSPLHF
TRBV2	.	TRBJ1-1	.	TGTGCCAGCAGGGCCAGGGGCACCGTGGGTATAACTGAAGCTTTCTTT	CASRARGTVGITEAFF
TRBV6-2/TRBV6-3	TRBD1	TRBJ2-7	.	TGTGCCAGCAGTTATGACAGGGGGCACTTCCTCTACGAGCAGTACTTC	CASSYDRGHFLYEQYF
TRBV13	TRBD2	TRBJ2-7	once	TGTGCCAGCAGCTTAGGCCCTCGGACTAGCGGGATGGTGCAGTACTTC	CASSLGPRTSGMVQYF
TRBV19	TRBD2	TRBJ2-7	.	TGTGCCAGTAGTGTGACTGGACTAGCGCAGGTCCACGAGCAGTACTTC	CASSVTGLAQVHEQYF
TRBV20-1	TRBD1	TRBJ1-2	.	TGCAGTACAGGGGGCCACTATGGCTACACCTTC	CSTGGHYGYTF
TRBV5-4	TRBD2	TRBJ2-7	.	TGTGCCAGCAGCTTGTTTGCTGGGGCTAGCGGGGTCTACGAGCAGTACTTC	CASSLFAGASGVYEQYF
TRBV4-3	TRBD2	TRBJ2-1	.	TGCGCCAGCAGCCAAGATCGCGGGAGCTCCTACAATGAGCAGTTCTTC	CASSQDRGSSYNEQFF
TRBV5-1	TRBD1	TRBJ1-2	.	TGCGCCAGCAGCTACGACAGGGGCGGCTACACCTTC	CASSYDRGGYTF
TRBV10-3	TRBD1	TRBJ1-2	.	TGTGCCATCAGTAACAGGGGGCCCGAGTATGGCTACACCTTC	CAISNRGPEYGYTF
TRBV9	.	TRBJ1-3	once	TGTGCCAGCAGCCCCCGACAGGGAAACACCATATATTTT	CASSPRQGNTIYF
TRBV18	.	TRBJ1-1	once	TGTGCCAGCTCACTTACAGGGAGTACTGAAGCTTTCTTT	CASSLTGSTEAFF
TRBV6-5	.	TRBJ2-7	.	TGTGCCAGCAGTTATGCGTCAATTGGGGGCGTTGAGCAGTACTTC	CASSYASIGGVEQYF
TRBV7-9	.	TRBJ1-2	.	TGTGCCAGCAGCTTGGATCGAGGGAAACAGCATGGCTACACCTTC	CASSLDRGKQHGYTF
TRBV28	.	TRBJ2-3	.	TGTGCCAGCAGTTTACCCCCCCCGGGAATAGGTAGCACAGATACGCAGTATTTT	CASSLPPPGIGSTDTQYF
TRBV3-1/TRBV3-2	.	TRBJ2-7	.	TGTGCCAGCAGCCCGACAGACCGGAGCGAGCAGTACTTC	CASSPTDRSEQYF
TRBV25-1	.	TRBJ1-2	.	TGTGCCAGCAGTGAACTGGAGGGAGGCTACACCTTC	CASSELEGGYTF
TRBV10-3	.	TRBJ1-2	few	TGTGCCATCAGTGTGCGGGGGAGCTATGGCTACACCTTC	CAISVRGSYGYTF
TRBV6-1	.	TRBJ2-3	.	TGTGCCAGCAGTGAACGGGGTAGCACAGATACGCAGTATTTT	CASSERGSTDTQYF
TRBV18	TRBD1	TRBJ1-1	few	TGTGCCAGCTTAGGGACAGGGAACACTGAAGCTTTCTTT	CASLGTGNTEAFF
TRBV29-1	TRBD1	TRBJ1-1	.	TGCAGCGTACAGGGGGCAGGTGAAGCTTTCTTT	CSVQGAGEAFF
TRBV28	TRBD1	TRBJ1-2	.	TGTGCCAGCAAGGGACAGGGGAGTACCAACTATGGCTACACCTTC	CASKGQGSTNYGYTF
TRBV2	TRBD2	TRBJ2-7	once	TGTGCCAGCAGTGTCACTAGCGGGAGGTCCTCCTACGAGCAGTACTTC	CASSVTSGRSSYEQYF
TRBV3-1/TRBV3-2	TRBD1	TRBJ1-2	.	TGTGCCAGCAGCCAAGATTTGTCCAGGGGGCTGTCTGGCTACACCTTC	CASSQDLSRGLSGYTF
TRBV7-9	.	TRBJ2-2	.	TGTGCCAGCAGCAGCGCGGGCCGCCAGACGAACACCGGGGAGCTGTTTTTT	CASSSAGRQTNTGELFF
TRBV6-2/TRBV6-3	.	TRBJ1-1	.	TGTGCCAGCAGTTATCGGAACACTGAAGCTTTCTTT	CASSYRNTEAFF
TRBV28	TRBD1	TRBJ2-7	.	TGTGCCAGCATTCCGGGACAGGGTTACGAGCAGTACTTC	CASIPGQGYEQYF
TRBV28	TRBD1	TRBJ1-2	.	TGTGCCAGCAGTTTAGGACAGGGACTTAGCTATGGCTACACCTTC	CASSLGQGLSYGYTF
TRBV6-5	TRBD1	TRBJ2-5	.	TGTGCCAGCAGGCGAGACAGGGTGGAGACCCAGTACTTC	CASRRDRVETQYF
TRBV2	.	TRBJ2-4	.	TGTGCCAGCAGTGAAGAACTAGCCAAAAACATTCAGTACTTC	CASSEELAKNIQYF
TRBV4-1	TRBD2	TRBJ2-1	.	TGCGCCAGCAGCCATGGTGTGGGACTAGCGGGGGGGGATAGTTACAATGAGCAGTTCTTC	CASSHGVGLAGGDSYNEQFF
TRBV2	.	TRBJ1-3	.	TGTGCCAGTAGCCGCGAGGTCCTTGGAAACACCATATATTTT	CASSREVLGNTIYF
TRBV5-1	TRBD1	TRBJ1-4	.	TGCGCCAGCAGGAGACAGGGAACGGCGGAAAAACTGTTTTTT	CASRRQGTAEKLFF
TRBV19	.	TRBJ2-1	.	TGTGCCAGTCGCGCTCTAGCGACCCAGTTCTTC	CASRALATQFF
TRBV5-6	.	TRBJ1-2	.	TGTGCCAGCAGCTACAGGGCTAACTATGGCTACACCTTC	CASSYRANYGYTF
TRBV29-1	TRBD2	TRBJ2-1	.	TGCAGCTGGGGGACTAGCGGGAGAGGTGAGCAGTTCTTC	CSWGTSGRGEQFF
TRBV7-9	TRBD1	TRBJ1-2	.	TGTGCCAGCAGCCGGACAGGGGCATATGGCTACACCTTC	CASSRTGAYGYTF